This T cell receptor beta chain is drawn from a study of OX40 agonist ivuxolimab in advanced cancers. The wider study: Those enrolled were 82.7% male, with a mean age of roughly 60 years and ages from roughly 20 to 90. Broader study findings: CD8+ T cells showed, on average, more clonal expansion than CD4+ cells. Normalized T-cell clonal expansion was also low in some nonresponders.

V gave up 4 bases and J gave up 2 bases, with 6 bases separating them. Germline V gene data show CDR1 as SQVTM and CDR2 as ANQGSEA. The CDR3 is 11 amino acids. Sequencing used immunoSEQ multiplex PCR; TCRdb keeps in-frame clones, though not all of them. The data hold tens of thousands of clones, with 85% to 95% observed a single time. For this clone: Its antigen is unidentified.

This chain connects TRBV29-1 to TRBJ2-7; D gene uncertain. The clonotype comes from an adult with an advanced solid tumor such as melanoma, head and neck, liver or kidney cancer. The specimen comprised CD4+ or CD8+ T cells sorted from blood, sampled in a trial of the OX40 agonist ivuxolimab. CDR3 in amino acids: CSVVSTYEQYF. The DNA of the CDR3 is TGCAGCGTTGTTTCCACCTACGAGCAGTACTTC.